This T cell receptor (beta chain) comes out of a study of T cell changes during pregnancy in multiple sclerosis. The assay was immunoSEQ multiplex PCR, and TCRdb's table has in-frame clones only and misses some. Of more than 85,000 clones in the sample, 94% were seen once. Germline CDR1 is MDHEN and CDR2 is SYDVKM. The CDR3 spans 18 residues. Trimming removed 3 bases from V and 2 bases from J, with 20 bases in between. Sequencing was performed on peripheral blood, taken after pregnancy. The chain joins TRBV28 to TRBJ2-1; D is perhaps TRBD1 (7 bases). This TCR came from a female donor in good health, enrolled as a control in a pregnancy study. The CDR3 region has the DNA TGTGCCAGCAGTTTCGGAGCGGGCAGGGGGGTAACCTACAATGAGCAGTTCTTC. Protein: CASSFGAGRGVTYNEQFF. Using reference TRBV28 and TRBJ2-1 for the parts outside the CDR3, the full variable domain is DVKVTQSSRYLVKRTGEKVFLECVQDMDHENMFWYRQDPGLGLRLIYFSYDVKMKEKGDIPEGYSVSREKKERFSLILESASTNQTSMYLCASSFGAGRGVTYNEQFFGPGTRLTVL.